This TCR beta chain derives from a study of blood T cells in healthy people across ages. PCR was performed a second time for 7 to 11 cycles using a sample-barcoded 5' primer and a J-beta primer mix. The authors tagged each cDNA molecule using a template-switch adaptor with 12 random nucleotides. MiXCR, run by TCRdb on the 5' RACE reads, gives a single entry per CDR3 protein. The sample contains over a million distinct CDR3 sequences, around 40% of which appear only once. This clonotype appeared a few times. Its antigen is unknown. Study-level points and caveats: Comparison with aged donors showed that long-lived donors had more naive CD4+ cells and higher diversity.

V shed 5 bases and J shed 7 bases, with 21 bases lying between them. The CDR3 contains 15 residues. The germline V gene has CDR1 SEHNR and CDR2 FQNEAQ (reference sequence). The V and J genes are TRBV7-9 and TRBJ2-7; tentatively, D is TRBD2 (6 bases). The specimen sequenced was blood. This sequence was found in a woman between 18 and 29 years old in good health. This chain's CDR3 is CASSPDGGRYNEQYF. CDR3 nucleotides: TGTGCCAGCAGCCCCGACGGGGGTCGATACAATGAGCAGTACTTC.